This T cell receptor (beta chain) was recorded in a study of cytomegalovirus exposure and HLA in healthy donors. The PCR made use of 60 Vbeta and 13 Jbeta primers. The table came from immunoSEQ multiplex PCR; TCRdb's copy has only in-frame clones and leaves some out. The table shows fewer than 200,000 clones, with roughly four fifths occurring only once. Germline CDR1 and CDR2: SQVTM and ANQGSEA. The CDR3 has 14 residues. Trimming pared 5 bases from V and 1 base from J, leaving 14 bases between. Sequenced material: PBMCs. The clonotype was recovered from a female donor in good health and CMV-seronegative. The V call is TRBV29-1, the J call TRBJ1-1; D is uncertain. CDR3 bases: TGCAGCGTTCGTTTCGGTTATAGGAACACTGAAGCTTTCTTT. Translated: CSVRFGYRNTEAFF.